The entry that follows covers one T cell receptor (beta chain) sequence. This entry belongs to a study of blood T cell repertoires in COVID-19. As for the study in general: There were acute and convalescent COVID-19 samples, and they came from the United States, Italy and Spain. PBMCs, B-cell-depleted T cells, or T cells provided the cDNA or gDNA that made up the material.

The repertoire was sequenced with immunoSEQ multiplex PCR; TCRdb's copy has only in-frame clones and lacks some. The table lists approximately 250,000 clones, nearly 85% of them singletons, with 7.5% to 9% in the top ten. The sequence was obtained from a human donor in a cohort sampled during active COVID-19. Input material: peripheral blood.

The CDR3 nucleotides read TGTGCCAGCAGCCGGACTAGCGGGGGCACCGGGGAGCTGTTTTTT. This sequence encodes CASSRTSGGTGELFF. The V and J genes are TRBV5-4 and TRBJ2-2, with 13 bases matching TRBD2. Germline CDR1 SGHNT, CDR2 YYREEE (reference sequence). This CDR3 comprises 15 residues. With V trimmed by 4 bases and J by 4 bases, 1 base remained unmatched.